These 30 T cell receptor beta chains share one sample of origin, sequenced in a study of blood T cell repertoires in COVID-19. Some clones are missing from TCRdb's copy, which holds only in-frame ones; the method was immunoSEQ multiplex PCR. The data contain about 210,000 clones, around 87% of them seen just once; the ten biggest clones take up roughly 7.2%. Sequencing input: PBMCs or T cells enriched from blood (not recorded which). The receptors were sampled from a man aged 30 to 45 in a cohort exposed to, infected with or recovered from COVID-19 (not recorded which).

The genes are TRBV11-3 and TRBJ2-3; 10 bases map to TRBD1. J gave up 4 bases and V 5 bases, and 3 bases lay outside the gene matches. From germline, CDR1 is SGHNT and CDR2 YENEEA. The CDR3 contains 14 residues. CDR3 sequence: CASSRTGGSDTQYF. In nucleotides, the CDR3 is TGTGCCAGCAGCCGGACAGGGGGATCAGATACGCAGTATTTT.

The chain links TRBV6-1 to TRBJ2-7; 11 nucleotides align to TRBD2. The CDR3 is made up of 14 amino acids. Germline-derived CDR1 and CDR2 are MNHNS and SASEGT. V was clipped by 3 bases and J by 2 bases; unmatched bases: 0. CDR3 protein: CASSDSGRAYEQYF. Written as DNA, the CDR3 is TGTGCCAGCAGTGATAGCGGGAGGGCCTACGAGCAGTACTTC.

This clone occurred once. The V and J genes are TRBV28 and TRBJ2-6, with 10 bases lining up with TRBD2. There are 17 residues in the CDR3. V gave up 3 bases and J gave up 0 bases; unmatched junction bases: 2. Germline-derived CDR1 and CDR2 are MDHEN and SYDVKM. DNA of the CDR3: TGTGCCAGCAGTTTTAGCGGGAGGCCCTCTGGGGCCAACGTCCTGACTTTC. This translates into CASSFSGRPSGANVLTF.

The CDR3 loop reads CASSARRDYQETQYF. The CDR3 nucleotides read TGTGCCAGCAGCGCACGCCGGGACTACCAAGAGACCCAGTACTTC. The V gene is TRBV9, the J gene TRBJ2-5; TRBD2 is a possible D gene (6 bases). CDR1 and CDR2 (germline): SGDLS, YYNGEE. Deletions cut 3 bases from V and 0 bases from J, with 12 bases between. The CDR3 runs to 15 residues.

The chain uses TRBV29-1 and TRBJ2-4; D unresolved. CDR1 is SQVTM, CDR2 ANQGSEA, per germline. The length of the CDR3 is 13 residues. V shed 4 bases and J shed 9 bases, with 16 bases lying between them. DNA of the CDR3: TGCAGCGTTGGTGCTGGTCAGGCCCCCATTCAGTACTTC. Protein product: CSVGAGQAPIQYF.

This clone was seen more than once but under ten times. V gene TRBV6-2 or TRBV6-3 combines with J gene TRBJ2-3, with 11 nucleotides matching TRBD2. The CDR3 sequence is 17 residues long. CDR1 MNHEY and CDR2 SVGEGT come from the germline V gene. V dropped 5 bases and J dropped 2; count of bases not matched to a gene: 9. CDR3 protein: CASSLAGTSGFTDTQYF. CDR3 in DNA: TGTGCCAGCAGTCTGGCCGGGACTAGCGGATTCACAGATACGCAGTATTTT.

The chain has TRBV28 and TRBJ1-3; 8 nucleotides line up with TRBD1. The length of the CDR3 is 18 residues. J was trimmed by 3 bases and V by 6 bases; bases with no gene match: 16. Germline-derived CDR1 and CDR2 are MDHEN and SYDVKM. CDR3 sequence: CASRPLARGRRNGNTIYF. For the CDR3, the DNA is TGTGCCAGCAGGCCCCTGGCCAGGGGGCGAAGGAATGGAAACACCATATATTTT. The variable domain in full, with the rest retrieved from reference TRBV28 and TRBJ1-3, is DVKVTQSSRYLVKRTGEKVFLECVQDMDHENMFWYRQDPGLGLRLIYFSYDVKMKEKGDIPEGYSVSREKKERFSLILESASTNQTSMYLCASRPLARGRRNGNTIYFGEGSWLTVV.

The V gene is TRBV20-1, the J gene TRBJ2-6, with a tentative D call TRBD1 (6 bases). The germline V gene has CDR1 DFQATT and CDR2 SNEGSKA (reference sequence). Trimming cost V 5 bases and J 2 bases, with 16 bases left between them. This CDR3 contains 16 residues. CDR3 in amino acids: CSARAYGDTGANVLTF. The CDR3 DNA follows: TGCAGTGCTCGTGCCTACGGGGACACTGGGGCCAACGTCCTGACTTTC.

The V call is TRBV4-1, the J call TRBJ2-1; D gene uncertain. V lost 5 bases and J lost 8, with 19 bases in between. Germline CDR1 MGHRA, CDR2 YSYEKL. This CDR3 is 15 amino acids long. The CDR3 is CASSENSFGMDEQFF. The DNA for the CDR3 is TGCGCCAGCAGCGAGAACTCCTTCGGTATGGATGAGCAGTTCTTC.

The V and J genes are TRBV21-1 and TRBJ2-7; TRBD1, the D gene given by the table, was not confirmed from the DNA. TRBV21-1 is recorded as a pseudogene. The CDR3 is 15 amino acids. The CDR3 coding sequence is TGTGCCAGCAGCAAAGACCCATGGCACTCCTACGAGCAGTACTTC. This gives the protein CASSKDPWHSYEQYF.

This clone was seen only once. The rearrangement joins TRBV5-6 to TRBJ1-2; weak D call: TRBD1 (6 bases). V shed 4 bases and J shed 3 bases, with 16 bases lying between them. Germline CDR1 SGHDT, CDR2 YYEEEE. The CDR3 sequence is 15 residues long. This chain's CDR3 is CASSPGGAGYYGYTF. As DNA, the CDR3 is TGTGCCAGCAGCCCCGGGGGGGCCGGGTACTATGGCTACACCTTC.

The chain employs TRBV28 and TRBJ1-3, with TRBD1 matching 8 bases. The ends lost 5 bases at V and 5 bases at J; junction bases unmatched: 11. There are 16 residues in the CDR3. The germline V gene has CDR1 MDHEN and CDR2 SYDVKM. The CDR3 loop reads CASSDPGGAVRNTIYF. The CDR3 coding sequence is TGTGCCAGCAGTGACCCAGGGGGCGCAGTAAGAAACACCATATATTTT.

This clone has a single count. This chain links TRBV4-2 with TRBJ2-5; no clear D gene. This CDR3 has 16 residues. V was clipped by 1 base and J by 2 bases, with 14 bases between them. The germline V gene encodes CDR1 LGHNA and CDR2 YNFKEQ. The CDR3 DNA follows: TGTGCCAGCAGCCAAGGTGAAGATACAGTACAAGAGACCCAGTACTTC. This sequence encodes CASSQGEDTVQETQYF.

This sequence joins TRBV5-1 and TRBJ1-2, with D perhaps matching TRBD1 (6 bases). Looked up from germline, CDR1 is SGHRS and CDR2 is YFSETQ. CDR3 length: 14 amino acids. The V and J ends lost 0 bases and 8 bases respectively, with 14 bases between them. In DNA form, the CDR3 reads TGCGCCAGCAGCTTGGGACAGGCAAATGGGGGCTACACCTTC. Protein product: CASSLGQANGGYTF.

This clone was counted a few times. This chain links TRBV5-1 with TRBJ1-3; D uncertain. Deletions cut 1 base from V and 4 bases from J, with 15 bases between. The CDR3 is 16 residues long. Germline V lookup: CDR1 SGHRS, CDR2 YFSETQ. CDR3 DNA: TGCGCCAGCAGCTTGCGGGGATACGGAGGAGGAAACACCATATATTTT. Residues: CASSLRGYGGGNTIYF.

The chain is built from TRBV5-1 and TRBJ1-1; 7 nucleotides match TRBD1. Germline lookup yields CDR1 SGHRS and CDR2 YFSETQ. This CDR3 contains 15 residues. Trimming removed 3 bases from V and 1 base from J; junction bases left unmatched: 6. CDR3 protein: CASSSTTGRNTEAFF. CDR3 nucleotides: TGCGCCAGCAGCTCCACGACAGGGAGGAACACTGAAGCTTTCTTT.

The chain uses TRBV11-2 and TRBJ2-1; 10 nucleotides match TRBD2. The CDR3 is 18 residues long. J lost 8 bases, V lost 5 bases, and 18 bases had no gene match. Germline CDR1 SGHAT, CDR2 FQNNGV. The CDR3 sequence: CASSPAPSGSRRGDEQFF. The CDR3 nucleotides read TGTGCCAGCAGCCCAGCCCCTAGCGGGAGTCGACGGGGGGATGAGCAGTTCTTC.

V usage is TRBV29-1 and J usage is TRBJ2-3; the match to TRBD1 covers 11 bases. There are 14 residues in the CDR3. Germline V gene lookup returns CDR1 SQVTM and CDR2 ANQGSEA. V shed 6 bases and J 5 bases; nucleotides not matched to a gene: 7. CDR3 loop: CSVLDRGRGDTQYF. The CDR3 nucleotides are TGCAGCGTCTTGGACAGGGGGCGAGGAGATACGCAGTATTTT.

The CDR3 sequence is CASSWAGSQHF. As DNA, the CDR3 is TGTGCCAGTAGTTGGGCGGGGTCCCAGCATTTT. The rearrangement joins TRBV19 to TRBJ1-5; unclear D gene. The germline gives CDR1 LNHDA, CDR2 SQIVND (reference sequence). The V gene lost 5 bases and the J gene lost 11 bases, with 10 bases spanning the gap. The CDR3 is 11 amino acids.

J is TRBJ1-5 and V is TRBV4-3; TRBD1 aligns across 8 bases. The junction had 1 base not matched to a gene; V was cut back by 1 base and J by 5 bases. CDR1 is LGHNA, CDR2 YSLEER, per germline. The CDR3 is made up of 14 amino acids. CDR3 loop: CASSQGTGHQPQHF. The CDR3 DNA is TGCGCCAGCAGCCAAGGGACAGGGCATCAGCCCCAGCATTTT.

This rearrangement joins TRBV2 to TRBJ2-1, with 11 bases identical to TRBD2. The trim removed 5 bases at V and 8 bases at J, leaving 5 bases unmatched. Germline CDR1 reads SNHLY; CDR2 reads FYNNEI. This CDR3 has 14 residues. In DNA, the CDR3 is TGTGCCAGCAGTCCGGGACTAGCGGTGGATGAGCAGTTCTTC. It encodes CASSPGLAVDEQFF.

The chain combines TRBV27 with TRBJ1-2; no definite D call. The CDR3 spans 17 residues. The germline V gene has CDR1 MNHEY and CDR2 SMNVEV (reference sequence). V was pared by 3 bases and J by 8 bases, with 25 bases between. CDR3 in DNA: TGTGCCAGCAGTTTGCTGGACGGAGGCTATTCGACGGGCGGCTACACCTTC. Translated, it gives CASSLLDGGYSTGGYTF.

The J gene is TRBJ1-1, the V gene TRBV28; D is uncertain. Trimming left V 2 bases short and J 6 bases short, with 7 bases between. This CDR3 comprises 12 residues. Looked up from germline, CDR1 is MDHEN and CDR2 is SYDVKM. CDR3 in amino acids: CASSLMAAEAFF. The CDR3 coding sequence is TGTGCCAGCAGTTTAATGGCGGCTGAAGCTTTCTTT. The full variable domain, in which reference TRBV28 and TRBJ1-1 provide the parts outside the CDR3, is DVKVTQSSRYLVKRTGEKVFLECVQDMDHENMFWYRQDPGLGLRLIYFSYDVKMKEKGDIPEGYSVSREKKERFSLILESASTNQTSMYLCASSLMAAEAFFGQGTRLTVV.

Points on this clone: Other DNA variants within this sample encode the same CDR3. The rearrangement uses TRBV4-3 and TRBJ2-7; 13 bases are shared with TRBD2. The V gene end was trimmed by 1 base and the J gene end by 3 bases; junction bases not matched to a gene: 0. Germline CDR1 and CDR2: LGHNA and YSLEER. The CDR3 contains 15 residues. The CDR3 protein is CASSQGLAGGYEQYF. The CDR3 coding sequence is TGCGCCAGCAGCCAAGGACTAGCGGGAGGCTACGAGCAGTACTTC.

As concerns this clone: The sample has other DNA sequences that encode this CDR3 too. CDR3: CASSLAGGRYEQYF. CDR3 nucleotides: TGTGCCAGCAGCTTAGCCGGGGGACGTTACGAGCAGTACTTC. The chain is built from TRBV7-2 and TRBJ2-7; D perhaps matches TRBD2 (6 bases). The length of the CDR3 is 14 residues. V was pared by 0 bases and J by 4 bases, with 10 bases between. Germline V gene lookup returns CDR1 SGHTA and CDR2 FQGNSA.

This clone appeared a few times. CDR3 sequence: CASSLSAVRDTQYF. The CDR3 DNA reads TGTGCCAGCAGCTTATCGGCGGTAAGAGATACGCAGTATTTT. The rearrangement uses TRBV7-9 and TRBJ2-3; the D is unclear. The germline gives CDR1 SEHNR, CDR2 FQNEAQ (reference sequence). Between the trimmed V and J ends, which lost 2 bases and 5 bases, there was a span of 11 bases. The length of the CDR3 is 14 residues.

This chain links TRBV28 with TRBJ2-1, with TRBD2 matching over 12 bases. This CDR3 is 15 amino acids long. Per the germline V gene, CDR1 is MDHEN and CDR2 is SYDVKM. Losses at the gene ends were 5 bases for V and 9 bases for J; bases not matched to a gene: 8. CDR3 sequence reads: CASSPLAGGPSEQFF. The CDR3 DNA sequence: TGTGCCAGCAGTCCTCTAGCGGGAGGGCCGAGTGAGCAGTTCTTC.

The V and J genes are TRBV15 and TRBJ1-1; D uncertain. The V and J ends lost 0 bases and 7 bases respectively, with 15 bases between them. In germline, CDR1 is LNHNV, CDR2 YYDKDF (reference sequence). The CDR3 runs 15 residues. CDR3 sequence reads: CATSRDSSASSEAFF. The CDR3 DNA follows: TGTGCCACCAGCAGAGATAGCAGTGCCAGCAGTGAAGCTTTCTTT.

The J gene is TRBJ2-7, the V gene TRBV7-9, with 9 bases aligning to TRBD1. V shed 5 bases and J 4 bases; nucleotides not matched to a gene: 12. Germline values: CDR1 SEHNR, CDR2 FQNEAQ (reference sequence). The CDR3 is 16 residues long. The CDR3 region has the DNA TGTGCCAGCAGCCCGCCTCCCGGGACAGGGAATTACGAGCAGTACTTC. This sequence encodes CASSPPPGTGNYEQYF.

The V call is TRBV10-3, the J call TRBJ2-5, with TRBD1 matching 10 bases. CDR1 and CDR2 from the germline V gene are ENHRY and SYGVKD. The J segment lost 4 bases and the V segment lost 3 bases, leaving 2 bases of the junction unmatched. The CDR3 has 14 residues. The CDR3 nucleotides read TGTGCCATCAGTGATGACAGGGGGCCAGAGACCCAGTACTTC. It encodes CAISDDRGPETQYF.